This T cell receptor (beta chain) was sequenced for a study of T cells in Graves' hyperthyroidism and ophthalmopathy. RNA transcripts gave rise to amplified TCR beta CDR3 regions. A set of HTBI primers served as the primers for a first-round RT-PCR of the TCR CDR3. TCRdb passed the multiplex PCR reads through MiXCR, listing each CDR3 protein once. The sample has about 360,000 distinct CDR3 sequences, about 13% seen once; the top ten hold over 8.5%. In its sample, this clonotype was seen many times. Sequenced material: blood. The clonotype originates from a woman under 30 with Graves' hyperthyroidism.

The CDR3 DNA sequence: TGCAGTGCTAGAGCTCCCGACAGAGATAATGAAAAACTGTTTTTT. It encodes CSARAPDRDNEKLFF. J is TRBJ1-4 and V is TRBV20-1; possible D gene TRBD1, 5 bases. V was trimmed by 1 base and J by 4 bases, leaving 13 bases between them. The CDR3 contains 15 residues. Germline V CDR1 and CDR2: DFQATT, SNEGSKA (reference sequence).